This T cell receptor (beta chain) was sequenced for a study of OX40 agonist ivuxolimab in advanced cancers. This CDR3 comprises 15 residues. The V end was cut by 0 bases, the J end by 2 bases, with 8 bases between. Germline assignment: CDR1 SGHTA and CDR2 FQGNSA. Method: immunoSEQ multiplex PCR; TCRdb's copy keeps in-frame clones and lacks some. The profile shows roughly 65,000 clones, 91% of them singletons. The receptor was derived from an adult with an advanced solid tumor such as melanoma, head and neck, liver or kidney cancer. The rearrangement links TRBV7-2 to TRBJ1-5; a weak D match, TRBD1 (5 bases). Source: CD4+ or CD8+ T cells sorted from blood, taken in a trial of the OX40 agonist ivuxolimab. This CDR3 reads CASSLAGVGNQPQHF. Here the CDR3 DNA reads TGTGCCAGCAGCTTAGCAGGGGTGGGCAATCAGCCCCAGCATTTT.